A selection of T cell receptor beta chains follows, all from one sample in a study of human T cells and chemical hapten exposure. TCRdb reprocessed the RACE reads via MiXCR and lists one record per CDR3 protein. The repertoire consists of roughly 80,000 distinct CDR3 sequences, with roughly 10% occurring once and the leading ten covering approximately 4.4%. The sequences come from whole blood, collected in connection with sensitization to the hapten diphenylcyclopropenone (DPC). All receptors come from a woman aged 45-65 years with alopecia areata. Some clones in this sample may be carry-over from other donors' samples. CDR3s include the opening cysteine and the closing phenylalanine or tryptophan. The D gene is left open where the match is weak. For some rows the clone size is stated as once, few or many, or as a class when expanded; others skip it.

abundance: few
v_gene: TRBV5-1
j_gene: TRBJ2-3
d_gene: .
CDR3nt: TGCGCCAGCAGCTTGGCCGGAGCGGTACCCACAGATACGCAGTATTTT
CDR3aa: CASSLAGAVPTDTQYF

abundance: few
v_gene: TRBV7-6
j_gene: TRBJ1-6
d_gene: .
CDR3nt: TGTGCCAGCAGCAAAGATGGGGGGTATTCACCCCTCCACTTT
CDR3aa: CASSKDGGYSPLHF

abundance: .
v_gene: TRBV2
j_gene: TRBJ2-1
d_gene: TRBD2
CDR3nt: TGTGCCAGCAGTGTTCCGCGGGAGCACCTTCCTTACAATGAGCAGTTCTTC
CDR3aa: CASSVPREHLPYNEQFF

abundance: few
v_gene: TRBV18
j_gene: TRBJ2-1
d_gene: TRBD2
CDR3nt: TGTGCCAGCTCACCCTATAGCGGGGGAGGCAATGAGCAGTTCTTC
CDR3aa: CASSPYSGGGNEQFF

abundance: many
v_gene: TRBV18
j_gene: TRBJ2-3
d_gene: TRBD1
CDR3nt: TGTGCCAGCTCACCACGACAGGGGAGCGATACGCAGTATTTT
CDR3aa: CASSPRQGSDTQYF

abundance: many
v_gene: TRBV20-1
j_gene: TRBJ1-5
d_gene: TRBD1
CDR3nt: TGCAGTGCTAGAAGGAGGGGGCAGGGCAATCAGCCCCAGCATTTT
CDR3aa: CSARRRGQGNQPQHF

abundance: many
v_gene: TRBV4-3
j_gene: TRBJ1-1
d_gene: .
CDR3nt: TGCGCCAGCAGCCACAGTCTTAGCACCTGGGACACTGAAGCTTTCTTT
CDR3aa: CASSHSLSTWDTEAFF

abundance: medium-sized
v_gene: TRBV6-4
j_gene: TRBJ2-3
d_gene: .
CDR3nt: TGTGCCAGCAGTGACTCGGGGAATGCAGATACGCAGTATTTT
CDR3aa: CASSDSGNADTQYF

abundance: .
v_gene: TRBV29-1
j_gene: TRBJ2-3
d_gene: .
CDR3nt: TGCAGCCCCCATGGACTGGACACAGATACGCAGTATTTT
CDR3aa: CSPHGLDTDTQYF

abundance: .
v_gene: TRBV4-3
j_gene: TRBJ2-2
d_gene: .
CDR3nt: TGCGCCAGCAGCCAAGATCCTATCCCGAACACCGGGGAGCTGTTTTTT
CDR3aa: CASSQDPIPNTGELFF

abundance: many
v_gene: TRBV6-2/TRBV6-3
j_gene: TRBJ1-5
d_gene: .
CDR3nt: TGTGCCAGCAGTTACTCGACTCAGCCCCAGCATTTT
CDR3aa: CASSYSTQPQHF

abundance: few
v_gene: TRBV29-1
j_gene: TRBJ1-2
d_gene: TRBD1
CDR3nt: TGCAGCGTTCCCTTCGGACAGGGGGTTAACTATGGCTACACCTTC
CDR3aa: CSVPFGQGVNYGYTF

abundance: .
v_gene: TRBV7-2
j_gene: TRBJ1-1
d_gene: .
CDR3nt: TGTGCCAGCAGTCGATCCGGGTCCACTGAAGCTTTCTTT
CDR3aa: CASSRSGSTEAFF

abundance: many
v_gene: TRBV4-2
j_gene: TRBJ1-2
d_gene: .
CDR3nt: TGTGCCAGCAGCCAAGGGGCGGGCGCGGAATATGGCTACACCTTC
CDR3aa: CASSQGAGAEYGYTF

abundance: few
v_gene: TRBV11-1
j_gene: TRBJ1-5
d_gene: .
CDR3nt: TGTGCCAGCAGCTTTAACCCATCCGGGCCCCAGCATTTT
CDR3aa: CASSFNPSGPQHF

abundance: few
v_gene: TRBV29-1
j_gene: TRBJ2-1
d_gene: .
CDR3nt: TGCAGCGCTACAGGGCTTGCCCACAATGAGCAGTTCTTC
CDR3aa: CSATGLAHNEQFF

abundance: few
v_gene: TRBV28
j_gene: TRBJ2-7
d_gene: .
CDR3nt: TGTGCCAGCAGTCGACAGATTAGCTCCTACGAGCAGTACTTC
CDR3aa: CASSRQISSYEQYF

abundance: many
v_gene: TRBV11-2
j_gene: TRBJ1-5
d_gene: .
CDR3nt: TGTGCCAGCAGCTTAGATAACGGGGCCAATCAGCCCCAGCATTTT
CDR3aa: CASSLDNGANQPQHF

abundance: few
v_gene: TRBV7-6
j_gene: TRBJ2-1
d_gene: TRBD1
CDR3nt: TGTGCCAGCAGCTCAGGCAGGGGGACCTACAATGAGCAGTTCTTC
CDR3aa: CASSSGRGTYNEQFF

abundance: many
v_gene: TRBV12-3/TRBV12-4
j_gene: TRBJ1-2
d_gene: .
CDR3nt: TGTGCCAGCAGTTTGTTGGGCGGCTACACCTTC
CDR3aa: CASSLLGGYTF

abundance: .
v_gene: TRBV7-9
j_gene: TRBJ2-7
d_gene: .
CDR3nt: TGTGCCAGCAGCTTATCACAGACTAGTCGGCTGGACTTC
CDR3aa: CASSLSQTSRLDF

abundance: .
v_gene: TRBV9
j_gene: TRBJ2-2
d_gene: TRBD1
CDR3nt: TGTGCCAGCAGCCGAACAGGGGACACCGGGGAGCTGTTTTTT
CDR3aa: CASSRTGDTGELFF

abundance: many
v_gene: TRBV12-3/TRBV12-4
j_gene: TRBJ1-1
d_gene: TRBD1
CDR3nt: TGTGCCAGCAGCCACGACACAGGGGTGAACACTGAAGCTTTCTTT
CDR3aa: CASSHDTGVNTEAFF

abundance: few
v_gene: TRBV12-3/TRBV12-4
j_gene: TRBJ1-4
d_gene: .
CDR3nt: TGTGCCAGCAGTTTTAGGCAACCTGAAAAACTGTTTTTT
CDR3aa: CASSFRQPEKLFF

abundance: many
v_gene: TRBV5-5
j_gene: TRBJ1-1
d_gene: .
CDR3nt: TGTGCCAGCAGCTTGCCCCTTCCAGGCCCTGAAGCTTTCTTT
CDR3aa: CASSLPLPGPEAFF

abundance: many
v_gene: TRBV28
j_gene: TRBJ2-1
d_gene: TRBD1
CDR3nt: TGTGCCAGCAGGGTAGTCGGGACAGGACTAAATGAGCAGTTCTTC
CDR3aa: CASRVVGTGLNEQFF

abundance: many
v_gene: TRBV20-1
j_gene: TRBJ2-7
d_gene: TRBD2
CDR3nt: TGCAGTGCTAGAGAGGGGCGGGGGAACGAGCAGTACTTC
CDR3aa: CSAREGRGNEQYF

abundance: .
v_gene: TRBV19
j_gene: TRBJ1-5
d_gene: TRBD1
CDR3nt: TGTGCCAGTAGTAGACTCTCAGGGGGCGGTCAGCCCCAGCATTTT
CDR3aa: CASSRLSGGGQPQHF

abundance: .
v_gene: TRBV28
j_gene: TRBJ2-7
d_gene: .
CDR3nt: TGTGCCAGCAGTTTTAGAGCCGAGCAGTACTTC
CDR3aa: CASSFRAEQYF

abundance: few
v_gene: TRBV10-3
j_gene: TRBJ2-1
d_gene: TRBD2
CDR3nt: TGTGCCATCAGTGGACTAGCGGGAGACAATGAGCAGTTCTTC
CDR3aa: CAISGLAGDNEQFF

abundance: many
v_gene: TRBV5-4
j_gene: TRBJ1-1
d_gene: .
CDR3nt: TGTGCCAGCAGCGGGGTGGGTCAGAATGAAGCTTTCTTT
CDR3aa: CASSGVGQNEAFF

abundance: .
v_gene: TRBV7-6
j_gene: TRBJ1-4
d_gene: .
CDR3nt: TGTGCCAGCAGCTCAACCGGGATTCCTAATGAAAAACTGTTTTTT
CDR3aa: CASSSTGIPNEKLFF

abundance: .
v_gene: TRBV12-3/TRBV12-4
j_gene: TRBJ2-5
d_gene: TRBD1
CDR3nt: TGTGCCAGCAGTTTAGGGGACAGGCCACAAGAGACCCAGTACTTC
CDR3aa: CASSLGDRPQETQYF

abundance: many
v_gene: TRBV11-2
j_gene: TRBJ1-2
d_gene: .
CDR3nt: TGTGCCAGCAGCCGTTACGTGGGGGCGAACGACTATGGCTACACCTTC
CDR3aa: CASSRYVGANDYGYTF

abundance: few
v_gene: TRBV6-5
j_gene: TRBJ2-3
d_gene: TRBD2
CDR3nt: TGTGCCAGCAGTTACCAGGGGCTAGCGGGGGCCCTCACAGATACGCAGTATTTT
CDR3aa: CASSYQGLAGALTDTQYF

abundance: few
v_gene: TRBV5-4
j_gene: TRBJ2-1
d_gene: .
CDR3nt: TGTGCCAGCAGCCCAGGACGCACAAATTACCATGAGCAGTTCTTC
CDR3aa: CASSPGRTNYHEQFF

abundance: few
v_gene: TRBV7-2
j_gene: TRBJ1-1
d_gene: TRBD1
CDR3nt: TGTGCCAGCAGCTCCGACAGGGGGCGCGTCGCTGAAGCTTTCTTT
CDR3aa: CASSSDRGRVAEAFF

abundance: .
v_gene: TRBV20-1
j_gene: TRBJ1-5
d_gene: .
CDR3nt: TGCAGTGCTAGAGATATGCGGAGGAGCAATCAGCCCCAGCATTTT
CDR3aa: CSARDMRRSNQPQHF

abundance: .
v_gene: TRBV5-1
j_gene: TRBJ2-1
d_gene: TRBD2
CDR3nt: TGCGCCAGCAGCTTCGGGACTAGCGGGAGGGCCGGTGAGCAGTTCTTC
CDR3aa: CASSFGTSGRAGEQFF

abundance: .
v_gene: TRBV19
j_gene: TRBJ1-4
d_gene: .
CDR3nt: TGTGCCAGTAGTAGACAGGACGCTCTCGGAAATGAAAAACTGTTTTTT
CDR3aa: CASSRQDALGNEKLFF

abundance: .
v_gene: TRBV6-1
j_gene: TRBJ2-1
d_gene: .
CDR3nt: TGTGCCAGCAGTGTAAGGCAGGGTGGTAGCTCCTACAATGAGCAGTTCTTC
CDR3aa: CASSVRQGGSSYNEQFF

abundance: few
v_gene: TRBV7-9
j_gene: TRBJ1-5
d_gene: .
CDR3nt: TGTGCCAGCAGCTCGGGACAATATAGCAATCAGCCCCAGCATTTT
CDR3aa: CASSSGQYSNQPQHF